This TCR beta chain stems from a study of T cell responses to AZD1222 COVID-19 vaccine. The assay was immunoSEQ multiplex PCR, and TCRdb's table has in-frame clones only and misses some. The repertoire consists of 120,000 or so clones, with 90% occurring once and the leading ten covering about 7%. This sequence was found in an adult in good health. This specimen consisted of peripheral blood, obtained on day 0 of AZD1222 vaccination.

CDR3 amino acids: CASSPPGLAGGHSYEQYF. CDR3 sequence (DNA): TGTGCCAGCAGTCCCCCGGGACTAGCGGGAGGTCACTCCTACGAGCAGTACTTC. The chain employs TRBV28 and TRBJ2-7, with TRBD2 matching over 15 bases. From germline, CDR1 is MDHEN and CDR2 SYDVKM. After removal of 5 bases from V and 0 bases from J, the junction contained 8 bases not matched to a gene. The CDR3 extends over 18 amino acids.